This entry lists 27 T cell receptor beta chains sequenced from one sample in a study of T cell responses to AZD1222 COVID-19 vaccine. Sequencing was performed with immunoSEQ multiplex PCR; in TCRdb, only in-frame clones are kept and a portion is missing. The table records about 150,000 clones, around 93% of them present only once. The specimen was peripheral blood, collected 28 days after the second AZD1222 dose. These receptor sequences come from an adult who received the AZD1222 COVID-19 vaccine.

The chain uses TRBV5-5 and TRBJ1-1, with D tentatively TRBD1 (6 bases). The CDR3 has 16 residues. V dropped 3 bases and J dropped 0 bases, with 15 bases sitting between them. Germline CDR1 is SGHKS and CDR2 is YYEKEE (reference sequence). The CDR3 coding sequence is TGTGCCAGCAGCTCCATTTGGGGGGACATGAACACTGAAGCTTTCTTT. It encodes CASSSIWGDMNTEAFF.

This chain joins TRBV7-9 and TRBJ1-1; 7 positions agree with TRBD1. The CDR3 runs 14 residues. Germline assignment: CDR1 SEHNR and CDR2 FQNEAQ (reference sequence). J was trimmed by 8 bases and V by 4 bases; bases with no gene match: 10. For the CDR3, the DNA is TGTGCCAGCAGCTCGGGACAGTACCAACCGGAAGCTTTCTTT. Protein: CASSSGQYQPEAFF.

A single count supports this clone. V and J are TRBV20-1 and TRBJ2-7; 9 positions agree with TRBD1. Germline values: CDR1 DFQATT, CDR2 SNEGSKA (reference sequence). Unmatched junction bases numbered 12, after V lost 3 bases and J lost 6 bases. CDR3 size: 15 residues. The CDR3: CSASAGTGIPSEQYF. The CDR3 DNA sequence: TGCAGTGCTAGTGCCGGGACAGGGATTCCAAGCGAGCAGTACTTC.

V usage is TRBV20-1 and J usage is TRBJ2-1, with unresolved D. The germline gives CDR1 DFQATT, CDR2 SNEGSKA (reference sequence). The CDR3 runs 11 residues. Trimming removed 5 bases from V and 8 bases from J, with 10 bases in between. CDR3 DNA: TGCAGTGCTCATCGGCTCGATGAGCAGTTCTTC. Translated: CSAHRLDEQFF.

The gene calls are TRBV18 and TRBJ1-4; D is undetermined. CDR3 size: 13 residues. V was clipped by 3 bases and J by 7 bases, with 9 bases between them. Germline assignment: CDR1 KGHSH and CDR2 LQKENI. The CDR3 protein is CASSPAEGEKLFF. In DNA, the CDR3 is TGTGCCAGCTCACCGGCGGAGGGTGAAAAACTGTTTTTT.

V and J are TRBV30 and TRBJ1-2, with 9 nucleotides matching TRBD1. In germline, CDR1 is GTSNPN, CDR2 SVGIG (reference sequence). This CDR3 region has 14 residues. Losses at the gene ends were 5 bases for V and 4 bases for J; bases not matched to a gene: 8. The CDR3 sequence: CAWQTGGAGYGYTF. CDR3 coding DNA: TGTGCCTGGCAAACAGGGGGCGCGGGCTATGGCTACACCTTC.

This sequence joins TRBV20-1 and TRBJ2-7, with D uncertain. This CDR3 has 14 residues. CDR1 DFQATT and CDR2 SNEGSKA come from the germline V gene (reference sequence). V was pared by 3 bases and J by 0 bases, with 12 bases between. This chain's CDR3 is CSASLQEHSYEQYF. The CDR3 bases are TGCAGTGCTAGTCTCCAGGAACACTCCTACGAGCAGTACTTC.

The V gene is TRBV9, the J gene TRBJ2-7, with D perhaps TRBD1 or TRBD2 (5 bases each). The CDR3 extends over 14 amino acids. V was trimmed by 2 bases and J by 3 bases, leaving 12 bases between them. Germline V gene data show CDR1 as SGDLS and CDR2 as YYNGEE. CDR3 sequence reads: CASSVAGTDYEQYF. In DNA form, the CDR3 reads TGTGCCAGCAGCGTCGCCGGGACGGACTACGAGCAGTACTTC.

The V call is TRBV25-1, the J call TRBJ1-1; the match to TRBD1 covers 8 bases. This CDR3 region has 15 residues. Trimming at V came to 2 bases and at J to 5 bases, leaving 7 bases not matched to a gene. From germline, CDR1 is MGHDK and CDR2 SYGVNS. The CDR3 sequence: CASSEGTGGRTEAFF. CDR3 sequence (DNA): TGTGCCAGCAGTGAAGGAACAGGGGGACGGACTGAAGCTTTCTTT.

V usage is TRBV6-4 and J usage is TRBJ2-3; TRBD2 matches at 10 bases. This CDR3 has 16 amino acids. CDR1 and CDR2 from the germline V gene are MRHNA and SNTAGT. Trimming took 3 bases from V and 6 from J; bases not matched to a gene: 9. DNA for the CDR3: TGTGCCAGCAGTGAATCCAGCGGGGGGGCCTCGGATACGCAGTATTTT. Its translation is CASSESSGGASDTQYF.

This chain joins TRBV6-5 and TRBJ1-5; 7 positions match TRBD1. Losses at the gene ends were 11 bases for V and 8 bases for J; bases not matched to a gene: 18. The germline CDR1 and CDR2 sequences are MNHEY and SVGAGI. This CDR3 region has 15 residues. The CDR3 spells CAASKGAGGVEPQHF. CDR3 coding DNA: TGTGCCGCAAGCAAGGGAGCAGGGGGTGTGGAGCCCCAGCATTTT.

This chain uses TRBV6-2 or TRBV6-3 with TRBJ2-3; D remains ambiguous. The CDR3 extends over 14 amino acids. In germline, CDR1 is MNHEY, CDR2 SVGEGT. V dropped 0 bases and J dropped 2 bases, with 6 bases sitting between them. The CDR3, as DNA: TGTGCCAGCAGTTACTCAGGAGCCACAGATACGCAGTATTTT. This gives the protein CASSYSGATDTQYF.

The genes are TRBV19 and TRBJ1-1; unclear D gene. CDR3 length: 15 amino acids. Per germline, CDR1 LNHDA and CDR2 SQIVND (reference sequence). Trimming shortened V by 1 base and J by 8 bases, and 17 bases separated the two germline ends. The CDR3 loop is CASSIATAQVREAFF. The CDR3 DNA reads TGTGCCAGTAGTATAGCGACCGCGCAGGTCCGGGAAGCTTTCTTT.

V gene TRBV9 combines with J gene TRBJ2-7, with 10 bases aligning to TRBD2. CDR1 is SGDLS, CDR2 YYNGEE, per germline. This CDR3 contains 15 residues. V lost 0 bases to trimming and J lost 6 bases; unmatched junction nucleotides: 6. This CDR3 reads CASSVEAGGEFEQYF. CDR3 sequence (DNA): TGTGCCAGCAGCGTAGAAGCGGGAGGGGAGTTCGAGCAGTACTTC. The whole variable domain, remainder taken from reference TRBV9 and TRBJ2-7, is DSGVTQTPKHLITATGQRVTLRCSPRSGDLSVYWYQQSLDQGLQFLIQYYNGEERAKGNILERFSAQQFPDLHSELNLSSLELGDSALYFCASSVEAGGEFEQYFGPGTRLTVT.

The chain has TRBV19 and TRBJ1-1, with a weak D call TRBD1 (5 bases). The CDR3 has 13 amino acids. Trimming pared 2 bases from V and 5 bases from J, leaving 9 bases between. Germline V lookup: CDR1 LNHDA, CDR2 SQIVND (reference sequence). CDR3 DNA sequence: TGTGCCAGTAGTATATTGGGGCAGACTGAAGCTTTCTTT. Translated, it gives CASSILGQTEAFF.

The chain recombines TRBV5-1 with TRBJ2-7; TRBD2 might be the D (6 bases). This CDR3 is 15 amino acids long. V was clipped by 4 bases and J by 2 bases, with 16 bases between them. In germline, CDR1 is SGHRS, CDR2 YFSETQ. The CDR3 region is CASSLSGSSAYEQYF. The CDR3 DNA reads TGCGCCAGCAGCCTCTCGGGGTCTAGCGCCTACGAGCAGTACTTC.

J is TRBJ2-5 and V is TRBV18, with D unresolved. CDR1 and CDR2 from the germline V gene are KGHSH and LQKENI. The CDR3 length is 16 residues. Between the trimmed V and J ends, which lost 6 bases and 5 bases, there was a span of 22 bases. The CDR3, as DNA: TGTGCCAGCTCTCCCTTAAGCACTACCTTGGGCGAGACCCAGTACTTC. This translates into CASSPLSTTLGETQYF. Full variable domain (missing parts from reference TRBV18 and TRBJ2-5): NAGVMQNPRHLVRRRGQEARLRCSPMKGHSHVYWYRQLPEEGLKFMVYLQKENIIDESGMPKERFSAEFPKEGPSILRIQQVVRGDSAAYFCASSPLSTTLGETQYFGPGTRLLVL.

The chain has TRBV18 and TRBJ1-6; D perhaps matches TRBD1 (5 bases). Germline lookup yields CDR1 KGHSH and CDR2 LQKENI. Trimming took off 3 bases at V and 6 bases at J, with 12 bases between the two ends. The CDR3 has 15 amino acids. CDR3 coding DNA: TGTGCCAGCTCACCGATTGGTCAGGGTAATTCACCCCTCCACTTT. Translated, it gives CASSPIGQGNSPLHF.

The J gene is TRBJ2-7, the V gene TRBV12-5, with TRBD2 identical over 9 bases. This CDR3 is 17 amino acids long. Germline assignment: CDR1 LGHNT and CDR2 FRNRAP. Trimming at V came to 2 bases and at J to 3 bases, leaving 11 bases not matched to a gene. The CDR3, as DNA: TGTGCTAGTGGTTTGCGGGTTAGCGGGGGAGGTAACTACGAGCAGTACTTC. It is translated as CASGLRVSGGGNYEQYF.

The V and J genes are TRBV25-1 and TRBJ1-5, with D hard to call. The CDR3 sequence is 16 residues long. Germline CDR1 reads MGHDK; CDR2 reads SYGVNS. Trimming took 2 bases from V and 0 from J, leaving 11 bases between them. The CDR3 here is CASSEGPRYSNQPQHF. The CDR3 nucleotides read TGTGCCAGCAGTGAAGGACCTAGGTATAGCAATCAGCCCCAGCATTTT.

The chain is built from TRBV30 and TRBJ1-1, with D perhaps TRBD1 (6 bases). The CDR3 is made up of 13 amino acids. Germline loops: CDR1 GTSNPN, CDR2 SVGIG (reference sequence). V was trimmed by 4 bases and J by 2 bases, leaving 11 bases between them. The CDR3 spells CAWTIRGNTEAFF. As DNA, the CDR3 is TGTGCCTGGACCATCAGGGGAAACACTGAAGCTTTCTTT.

The chain uses TRBV29-1 and TRBJ1-3; 11 positions agree with TRBD1. Germline CDR1 SQVTM, CDR2 ANQGSEA. V was clipped by 6 bases and J by 4 bases; unmatched bases: 2. The CDR3 has 13 residues. The CDR3 nucleotides are TGCAGCGTGGGACAGGGGGGAGGAAACACCATATATTTT. Translated, it gives CSVGQGGGNTIYF.

V usage is TRBV19 and J usage is TRBJ2-1, with 10 bases identical to TRBD1. This CDR3 has 15 residues. Germline CDR1 LNHDA, CDR2 SQIVND (reference sequence). Germline trimming cut 7 bases from V and 7 bases from J; bases unmatched to any gene: 10. CDR3 protein: CASTPGQGLRNEQFF. In nucleotides, the CDR3 is TGTGCCAGTACCCCGGGACAGGGGTTAAGGAATGAGCAGTTCTTC. Using reference TRBV19 and TRBJ2-1 for the parts outside the CDR3, the full variable domain is DGGITQSPKYLFRKEGQNVTLSCEQNLNHDAMYWYRQDPGQGLRLIYYSQIVNDFQKGDIAEGYSVSREKKESFPLTVTSAQKNPTAFYLCASTPGQGLRNEQFFGPGTRLTVL.

The V and J genes are TRBV3-1 (or the pseudogene TRBV3-2) and TRBJ2-5; 7 nucleotides match TRBD2. Trimming cost V 4 bases and J 0 bases; bases outside gene matches: 2. The germline CDR1 and CDR2 sequences are LGHDT and YNNKEL (reference sequence). This CDR3 contains 14 residues. The CDR3 spells CASSPLADQETQYF. CDR3 bases: TGTGCCAGCAGCCCCCTAGCGGACCAAGAGACCCAGTACTTC.

This rearrangement joins TRBV12-5 to TRBJ2-7; a possible D gene is TRBD2 (6 bases). V lost 3 bases and J 2 bases, leaving 14 bases between the germline ends. CDR3 length equals 15 residues. Germline CDR1 is LGHNT and CDR2 is FRNRAP. In DNA form, the CDR3 reads TGTGCTAGTGGTTTCGGGGGTTCGCGGGCCTACGAGCAGTACTTC. This sequence encodes CASGFGGSRAYEQYF.

The chain has TRBV9 and TRBJ1-4; the D is unclear. Germline V gives CDR1 SGDLS, CDR2 YYNGEE. V lost 4 bases and J lost 6, with 10 bases in between. This CDR3 region has 13 residues. This CDR3 reads CASSQGKDEKLFF. The CDR3 DNA reads as TGTGCCAGCAGCCAAGGAAAGGATGAAAAACTGTTTTTT.

This sequence joins TRBV11-2 and TRBJ1-2; a possible D gene is TRBD1 (5 bases). Germline V gene lookup returns CDR1 SGHAT and CDR2 FQNNGV. This CDR3 has 17 amino acids. Trimming cost V 0 bases and J 5 bases, with 19 bases left between them. CDR3 residues: CASSLDFTGQTGYGYTF. CDR3 nucleotides: TGTGCCAGCAGCTTAGATTTTACGGGGCAGACGGGATATGGCTACACCTTC.